This T cell receptor beta chain was captured by sequencing in a study of shared clonotypes between healthy human individuals. General study results and limits: Tissues were not sampled, only blood, and their repertoires likely differ. The naive CD4 repertoires of a few donors were compared, and around 5% of clonotypes were shared.

Concerning this clone: Its target is not known.

The donors were adults (healthy and HIV-negative) with no recent acute infections or vaccinations. CD4+ cells underwent separation, giving CD45RA+ naive and CD45RA-negative memory subsets. Sequencing was performed with immunoSEQ multiplex PCR; in TCRdb, only in-frame clones are kept and a portion is missing. The table lists about 2 million clones, 85% to 95% of them singletons. The CDR3 has 13 residues. The germline V gene has CDR1 WSHSY and CDR2 SAAADI. The V and J ends lost 8 bases and 7 bases respectively, with 15 bases between them. The clonotype was recovered from a young man in good health. Sequencing was done on a sample of naive CD4+ T cells sorted from blood. The subset is: CD45RA+ positively selected. The chain combines TRBV10-2 with TRBJ2-4; weak D call: TRBD2 (6 bases). CDR3 in DNA: TGCGCCAGCGAAGCCGGGAGACTCAACATTCAGTACTTC. Translation: CASEAGRLNIQYF.